A selection of T cell receptor beta chains follows, all from one sample in a study of blood T cell repertoires in COVID-19. Only in-frame clones appear in the TCRdb table, and some are missing; sequencing was by immunoSEQ multiplex PCR. The data contain 200,000 to 250,000 clones, approximately 84% of them seen just once; the ten biggest clones take up around 3%. Sequencing used peripheral blood. Source of these receptors: a woman in her twenties or thirties who had recovered from COVID-19. The CDR3 runs from the conserved cysteine through the conserved F or W. Each record gives: clone size, V gene, J gene, D gene, CDR3 DNA, CDR3 protein. D genes are given only for firm matches. Size is stated for part of the rows, as once, few or many counts, or as a class when the clone is expanded.

-	TRBV9	TRBJ1-2	-	TGTGCCAGCAGCAAAGGACGGGAGAACTATGGCTACACCTTC	CASSKGRENYGYTF
-	TRBV6-1	TRBJ2-1	-	TGTGCCAGCAGTGAAAGAGCGGGTGGCTCCTACAATGAGCAGTTCTTC	CASSERAGGSYNEQFF
-	TRBV5-1	TRBJ1-1	TRBD1	TGCGCCAGCAGCTTGGGTGACAGGGGGCTGGGAGCTGAAGCTTTCTTT	CASSLGDRGLGAEAFF
-	TRBV10-3	TRBJ2-3	TRBD2	TGTGCCATCAGAAGCGGGACTAGCACAGATACGCAGTATTTT	CAIRSGTSTDTQYF
-	TRBV5-1	TRBJ2-7	TRBD2	TGCGCCAGCAGCTCGGGACTAGCGGGAGCGTACGAGCAGTACTTC	CASSSGLAGAYEQYF
-	TRBV7-3	TRBJ2-3	TRBD2	TGTGCCAGCAGCTTAGGGTCGGGAGGGCCAAAAGATACGCAGTATTTT	CASSLGSGGPKDTQYF
-	TRBV28	TRBJ2-7	-	TGTGCCAGCAGGCTAGGGGCTACCGAGCAGTACTTC	CASRLGATEQYF
-	TRBV3-1/TRBV3-2	TRBJ1-3	-	TGTGCCAGCAGCCCGGGAAGAGGGAGCTCTGGAAACACCATATATTTT	CASSPGRGSSGNTIYF
-	TRBV27	TRBJ2-7	TRBD1	TGTGCCAGCAGTTTATCGGGACAGTTCTACGAGCAGTACTTC	CASSLSGQFYEQYF
-	TRBV19	TRBJ1-2	-	TGTGCCAGTAGTAAGACAGGTACCGGAAATAACTATGGCTACACCTTC	CASSKTGTGNNYGYTF
few	TRBV27	TRBJ2-5	TRBD1	TGTGCCAGCAGTTCCGGGACAGTCCTGAAAGAGACCCAGTACTTC	CASSSGTVLKETQYF
-	TRBV29-1	TRBJ2-7	TRBD1	TGCAGCGGCACCGCAGAACAGGGGTATGTTTCCTACGAGCAGTACTTC	CSGTAEQGYVSYEQYF
-	TRBV7-2	TRBJ2-3	TRBD2	TGTGCCAGCAGCTTAGACAGCGGGAGGATGACAGATACGCAGTATTTT	CASSLDSGRMTDTQYF
-	TRBV10-3	TRBJ2-7	TRBD1	TGTGCCATCAGTGCCCCGACAGGGGGAACCTACGAGCAGTACTTC	CAISAPTGGTYEQYF
-	TRBV28	TRBJ2-1	TRBD2	TGTGCCACTTGGACTAGCGGGAGAGTGACAGACAATGAGCAGTTCTTC	CATWTSGRVTDNEQFF
-	TRBV3-1/TRBV3-2	TRBJ2-7	-	TGTGCCAGCAGCCAAGTAAGGACTTTCACCTACGAGCAGTACTTC	CASSQVRTFTYEQYF
-	TRBV10-3	TRBJ1-5	-	TGTGCCATCAGTGGTAGTGAGGGTCAGCCCCAGCATTTT	CAISGSEGQPQHF
-	TRBV27	TRBJ2-4	TRBD2	TGTGCCAGCAGTCAAGACCGCGGTAGCGGGAAAGGGCCCTTAGCCAAAAACATTCAGTACTTC	CASSQDRGSGKGPLAKNIQYF
-	TRBV7-3	TRBJ2-3	TRBD1	TGTGCCAGCAGCATAATGGGACAGGGGAGCACAGATACGCAGTATTTT	CASSIMGQGSTDTQYF
-	TRBV12-3/TRBV12-4	TRBJ2-3	-	TGTGCCAGCAGTGACAACCAGAATACGCAGTATTTT	CASSDNQNTQYF
-	TRBV5-6	TRBJ2-7	-	TGTGCCAGCAGCCCAGGCGGGTCGACGGGCGAGCAGTACTTC	CASSPGGSTGEQYF
-	TRBV6-5	TRBJ2-1	-	TGTGCCAGCAGCCGATACAAGTACAATGAGCAGTTCTTC	CASSRYKYNEQFF
-	TRBV14	TRBJ1-1	-	TGTGCCAGCAGCCAAGATAGGCAGGGAGGGGTTCGGACTGAAGCTTTCTTT	CASSQDRQGGVRTEAFF
-	TRBV5-6	TRBJ2-3	-	TGTGCCAGCAGTGAGATCTTCCTAGCTTCTAGCACAGATACGCAGTATTTT	CASSEIFLASSTDTQYF
-	TRBV2	TRBJ1-1	-	TGTGCCAGCACCCAGGGCCCAAACACTGAAGCTTTCTTT	CASTQGPNTEAFF
few	TRBV18	TRBJ1-1	-	TGTGCCAGCTCACCACTAATTATGAACACTGAAGCTTTCTTT	CASSPLIMNTEAFF
-	TRBV28	TRBJ2-1	TRBD2	TGTGCCAGCAGTATCGGACTAGCGGGAATCACCTACAATGAGCAGTTCTTC	CASSIGLAGITYNEQFF
once	TRBV5-1	TRBJ2-3	-	TGCGCCAGCAGTTCGGGAGCCCGCACAGATACGCAGTATTTT	CASSSGARTDTQYF
-	TRBV30	TRBJ2-1	-	TGTGCCTGGAGTTCTAGGGAGAGTGAGCAGTTCTTC	CAWSSRESEQFF
-	TRBV19	TRBJ1-1	TRBD1	TGTGCCAGTAGTATTACGGGACAGGGGACTGAAGCTTTCTTT	CASSITGQGTEAFF
-	TRBV5-1	TRBJ2-1	TRBD2	TGCGCCAGCAGGCCTAGCGGGAACTACAATGAGCAGTTCTTC	CASRPSGNYNEQFF
-	TRBV6-5	TRBJ2-1	-	TGTGCCAGCAGAACCGGGACTCTTCCAAACAATGAGCAGTTCTTC	CASRTGTLPNNEQFF
-	TRBV19	TRBJ2-4	-	TGTGCCAGTAGTTCCCTTAGGGGGAGAAACATTCAGTACTTC	CASSSLRGRNIQYF
-	TRBV28	TRBJ2-1	-	TGTGCCAGCAGTTTTCGAGGTCACAATGAGCAGTTCTTC	CASSFRGHNEQFF
-	TRBV9	TRBJ2-3	TRBD2	TGTGCCAGCAGCATTAGCGGGGGGAGCACAGATACGCAGTATTTT	CASSISGGSTDTQYF
once	TRBV3-1/TRBV3-2	TRBJ2-5	TRBD2	TGTGCCAGCAGCCAAGAGGCGGGAGGCCCAGGGACCCAGTACTTC	CASSQEAGGPGTQYF
-	TRBV19	TRBJ1-1	TRBD1	TGTGCCAGTAGAGCCCCCCGACAGGGGTTGAACACTGAAGCTTTCTTT	CASRAPRQGLNTEAFF
-	TRBV28	TRBJ2-7	-	TGTGCCAGCTACCCTGGGGGGGCTATACTCTCCTACGAGCAGTACTTC	CASYPGGAILSYEQYF
-	TRBV11-2	TRBJ1-1	-	TGTGCCAGCAGCTTAGGACAGACCTGGAACACTGAAGCTTTCTTT	CASSLGQTWNTEAFF
-	TRBV9	TRBJ2-3	TRBD2	TGTGCCAGCAGCCCCGCACTAGCGGACGATCCTACAGATACGCAGTATTTT	CASSPALADDPTDTQYF
-	TRBV6-5	TRBJ1-2	-	TGTGCCAGTCGTTTCGGGACGGCGGGATATGGCTACACCTTC	CASRFGTAGYGYTF
-	TRBV6-5	TRBJ2-3	-	TGTGCCAGCAGTTACGCAGGGGCCGGGGATACGCAGTATTTT	CASSYAGAGDTQYF
-	TRBV15	TRBJ2-1	TRBD2	TGTGCCACCAGCAGCGGGACTAGCGGAGACAATGAGCAGTTCTTC	CATSSGTSGDNEQFF